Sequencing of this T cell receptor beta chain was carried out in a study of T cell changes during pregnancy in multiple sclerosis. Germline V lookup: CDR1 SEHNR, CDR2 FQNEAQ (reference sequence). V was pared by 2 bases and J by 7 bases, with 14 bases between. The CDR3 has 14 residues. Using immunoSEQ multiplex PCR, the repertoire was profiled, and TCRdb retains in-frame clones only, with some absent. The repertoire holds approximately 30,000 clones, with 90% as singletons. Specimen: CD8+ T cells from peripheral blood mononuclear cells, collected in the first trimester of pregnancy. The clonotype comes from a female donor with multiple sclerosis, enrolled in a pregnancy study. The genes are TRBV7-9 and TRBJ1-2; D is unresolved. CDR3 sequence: CASSLLPETFGYTF. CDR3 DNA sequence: TGTGCCAGCAGCTTATTGCCGGAGACCTTTGGCTACACCTTC.